The 28 T cell receptor beta chains in this list originate from one sample, sequenced in a study of CD8 T cells in Susac syndrome. Random hexamers served to reverse transcribe about 0.5 to 1 ug RNA. Using its own MiXCR run on the immunoSEQ multiplex PCR reads, TCRdb lists one record per CDR3 protein. The table has 300,000 to 350,000 distinct CDR3 sequences, under 95% seen once. Material: CD4+ T cells from PBMCs. The receptors stem from a human donor with multiple sclerosis.

The sample holds one count of this clonotype. The chain has TRBV30 and TRBJ2-7; no clear D. Germline V lookup: CDR1 GTSNPN, CDR2 SVGIG (reference sequence). CDR3 length: 11 residues. The V and J ends lost 4 bases and 5 bases respectively, with 9 bases between them. The CDR3 DNA reads as TGTGCCTGGAATCTAGGGAACGAGCAGTACTTC. Amino acid sequence: CAWNLGNEQYF.

The rearrangement joins TRBV4-1 to TRBJ2-7; either TRBD1 or TRBD2 may fit D (5 bases each). Trimming removed 3 bases at V and 3 bases at J, with 12 bases between. Germline CDR1 reads MGHRA; CDR2 reads YSYEKL. The CDR3 runs 14 residues. The DNA of the CDR3 is TGCGCCAGCAGCCACCGGGACCTGAACTACGAGCAGTACTTC. As protein: CASSHRDLNYEQYF.

This rearrangement joins TRBV2 to TRBJ2-1; 10 positions match TRBD2. The CDR3 runs to 14 residues. V trimming: 7 bases; J trimming: 9 bases; junction bases outside the gene matches: 9. Germline CDR1 SNHLY, CDR2 FYNNEI. The chain's CDR3 is CASKDGTSVSEQFF. The CDR3 region has the DNA TGTGCCAGCAAAGACGGGACTAGCGTTAGTGAGCAGTTCTTC.

J is TRBJ2-3 and V is TRBV5-5; no definite D call. This CDR3 spans 14 amino acids. Germline loops: CDR1 SGHKS, CDR2 YYEKEE (reference sequence). V lost 0 bases and J 2 bases, leaving 7 bases between the germline ends. The CDR3 region has the DNA TGTGCCAGCAGCTTGGCTCCGTACACAGATACGCAGTATTTT. Translation gives CASSLAPYTDTQYF.

The V gene is TRBV30, the J gene TRBJ2-7; 7 bases are shared with TRBD1. The V gene end was trimmed by 4 bases and the J gene end by 9 bases; junction bases not matched to a gene: 15. The germline V gene encodes CDR1 GTSNPN and CDR2 SVGIG (reference sequence). The CDR3 has 14 residues. The CDR3 loop reads CAWIRQGDRGGQYF. The CDR3 DNA follows: TGTGCCTGGATACGACAGGGCGACCGGGGTGGGCAGTACTTC.

The genes are TRBV5-4 and TRBJ2-1, with D perhaps assigned TRBD1 or TRBD2 (5 bases each). Germline-derived CDR1 and CDR2 are SGHNT and YYREEE (reference sequence). The V and J ends lost 0 bases and 6 bases respectively, with 13 bases between them. CDR3 length: 15 amino acids. In nucleotides, the CDR3 is TGTGCCAGCAGCTTGGAAGGGGACCTCGGCAATGAGCAGTTCTTC. Translated: CASSLEGDLGNEQFF. Full variable domain (remainder filled in from reference TRBV5-4 and TRBJ2-1): ETGVTQSPTHLIKTRGQQVTLRCSSQSGHNTVSWYQQALGQGPQFIFQYYREEENGRGNFPPRFSGLQFPNYSSELNVNALELDDSALYLCASSLEGDLGNEQFFGPGTRLTVL.

This chain connects TRBV18 to TRBJ2-3, with D perhaps assigned TRBD1 or TRBD2 (5 bases each). V was cut by 3 bases and J by 1 base, with 14 bases left in between. Looked up from germline, CDR1 is KGHSH and CDR2 is LQKENI. There are 16 residues in the CDR3. The CDR3 DNA sequence: TGTGCCAGCTCACCGGGGGTCCCTGGCGGCACAGATACGCAGTATTTT. This translates into CASSPGVPGGTDTQYF.

CDR3 nucleotides: TGTGCCAGCAGCCGCCGAACCGGGGCCGCAGATACGCAGTATTTT. Translated: CASSRRTGAADTQYF. V usage is TRBV7-2 and J usage is TRBJ2-3; TRBD1 or TRBD2 may be the D gene (5 bases each). The V gene lost 5 bases and the J gene lost 4 bases, with 16 bases spanning the gap. The CDR3 is made up of 15 amino acids. The germline gives CDR1 SGHTA, CDR2 FQGNSA.

The rearrangement uses TRBV20-1 and TRBJ2-1; D possibly corresponds to TRBD2 (8 bases). Germline values: CDR1 DFQATT, CDR2 SNEGSKA (reference sequence). Trimming stripped 5 bases from V and 7 bases from J, with 27 bases between. The CDR3 extends over 17 amino acids. CDR3 residues: CSARRLLAVSGGNEQFF. CDR3 DNA sequence: TGCAGTGCTCGACGATTACTAGCGGTCTCAGGGGGGAATGAGCAGTTCTTC.

The chain joins TRBV29-1 to TRBJ2-7; 11 nucleotides line up with TRBD1. The CDR3 has 12 residues. The trim removed 4 bases at V and 4 bases at J, leaving 0 bases unmatched. Germline values: CDR1 SQVTM, CDR2 ANQGSEA. The CDR3 sequence is CSVGDRGYEQYF. The CDR3 DNA is TGCAGCGTTGGGGACAGGGGGTACGAGCAGTACTTC.

The J gene is TRBJ2-1, the V gene TRBV19; 7 bases map to TRBD1. V dropped 7 bases and J dropped 5; count of bases not matched to a gene: 11. The CDR3 has 15 amino acids. Germline CDR1 is LNHDA and CDR2 is SQIVND (reference sequence). CDR3 protein: CASTLYRGRHNEQFF. The CDR3 nucleotides are TGTGCCAGTACCCTATACAGGGGTCGCCACAATGAGCAGTTCTTC.

This clonotype was recorded once. The V and J genes are TRBV7-2 and TRBJ2-7; D might be TRBD1 (5 bases). Trimming left V 4 bases short and J 0 bases short, with 13 bases between. The germline CDR1 and CDR2 sequences are SGHTA and FQGNSA. This CDR3 has 15 amino acids. This CDR3 reads CASSSQVIVSYEQYF. CDR3 DNA sequence: TGTGCCAGCAGCTCACAGGTGATCGTCTCCTACGAGCAGTACTTC.

This sequence joins TRBV2 and TRBJ1-6, with 7 bases fitting TRBD1. V lost 6 bases to trimming and J lost 7 bases; unmatched junction nucleotides: 6. The CDR3 covers 14 residues. The germline V gene encodes CDR1 SNHLY and CDR2 FYNNEI. CDR3 protein: CASRSGTANSPLHF. In nucleotides, the CDR3 is TGTGCCAGCAGGTCCGGGACAGCGAATTCACCCCTCCACTTT. Together with reference TRBV2 and TRBJ1-6, the CDR3 gives the full variable domain: EPEVTQTPSHQVTQMGQEVILRCVPISNHLYFYWYRQILGQKVEFLVSFYNNEISEKSEIFDDQFSVERPDGSNFTLKIRSTKLEDSAMYFCASRSGTANSPLHFGNGTRLTVT.

This sequence joins TRBV20-1 and TRBJ1-2; 8 bases fit TRBD1. This CDR3 spans 11 amino acids. Germline V gene sequence: CDR1 DFQATT, CDR2 SNEGSKA (reference sequence). The ends lost 4 bases at V and 7 bases at J; junction bases unmatched: 2. CDR3 nucleotides: TGCAGTGCTACCGGACAGGGTGGCTACACCTTC. Its protein product is CSATGQGGYTF.

The chain recombines TRBV20-1 with TRBJ2-6, with a weak D call TRBD1 (5 bases). The CDR3 extends over 16 amino acids. The V and J ends lost 0 bases and 0 bases respectively, with 9 bases between them. Germline CDR1 and CDR2: DFQATT and SNEGSKA (reference sequence). CDR3 DNA: TGCAGTGCTAGAGATCAGCAGGGCTCTGGGGCCAACGTCCTGACTTTC. Its protein is CSARDQQGSGANVLTF.

The V gene is TRBV9, the J gene TRBJ2-2; TRBD2 matches at 7 bases. V lost 1 base, J lost 5 bases, and 14 bases stayed unmatched. Germline lookup yields CDR1 SGDLS and CDR2 YYNGEE. This CDR3 has 18 residues. The CDR3: CASSVFPRASGETGELFF. The CDR3 bases are TGTGCCAGCAGCGTATTCCCTAGGGCTAGCGGAGAAACCGGGGAGCTGTTTTTT.

The rearrangement joins TRBV9 to TRBJ2-4; tentative D call: TRBD1 (6 bases). Trimming pared 0 bases from V and 6 bases from J, leaving 16 bases between. CDR3 length equals 16 residues. CDR1 SGDLS and CDR2 YYNGEE come from the germline V gene. The CDR3 DNA reads as TGTGCCAGCAGCGTAGGAGAGGGGGTATCGGGAAACATTCAGTACTTC. It specifies CASSVGEGVSGNIQYF.

This chain uses TRBV30 with TRBJ1-2, with a tentative D call TRBD1 (6 bases). V was cut by 2 bases and J by 9 bases, with 22 bases left in between. Per germline, CDR1 GTSNPN and CDR2 SVGIG (reference sequence). The CDR3 spans 15 residues. The CDR3 DNA reads as TGTGCCTGGAGTAGCAAACAGGGAAGTACGGTGCGCTACACCTTC. Protein sequence: CAWSSKQGSTVRYTF.

The gene calls are TRBV4-2 and TRBJ2-7; possible D gene TRBD1, 6 bases. V was trimmed by 8 bases and J by 2 bases, leaving 19 bases between them. Germline V gene lookup returns CDR1 LGHNA and CDR2 YNFKEQ. This CDR3 is built from 15 residues. The CDR3: CASRRSSSGAYEQYF. DNA of the CDR3: TGTGCCAGCCGCCGGAGTAGCTCAGGGGCCTACGAGCAGTACTTC.

The genes are TRBV5-1 and TRBJ2-1, with TRBD1 matching 8 bases. The ends lost 0 bases at V and 2 bases at J; junction bases unmatched: 1. Per germline, CDR1 SGHRS and CDR2 YFSETQ. This CDR3 has 15 amino acids. The CDR3 DNA sequence: TGCGCCAGCAGCTTGGCGGACAGGGCCTACAATGAGCAGTTCTTC. This codes for CASSLADRAYNEQFF. Filled out from reference TRBV5-1 and TRBJ2-1, the complete variable domain reads KAGVTQTPRYLIKTRGQQVTLSCSPISGHRSVSWYQQTPGQGLQFLFEYFSETQRNKGNFPGRFSGRQFSNSRSEMNVSTLELGDSALYLCASSLADRAYNEQFFGPGTRLTVL.

This clonotype has a handful of counts. The V call is TRBV6-5, the J call TRBJ2-2; D unclear. Trimming stripped 8 bases from V and 7 bases from J, with 11 bases between. This CDR3 has 12 residues. Germline CDR1 reads MNHEY; CDR2 reads SVGAGI. CDR3 sequence reads: CASYGRFGELFF. CDR3 bases: TGTGCCAGCTACGGCCGGTTCGGGGAGCTGTTTTTT.

The rearrangement links TRBV25-1 to TRBJ1-1, with 8 positions matching TRBD1. V trimming: 4 bases; J trimming: 6 bases; junction bases outside the gene matches: 7. The CDR3 spans 14 residues. CDR1 and CDR2 (germline): MGHDK, SYGVNS. The CDR3 protein is CASSGETGAAEAFF. CDR3 nucleotides: TGTGCCAGCAGTGGCGAGACAGGGGCCGCTGAAGCTTTCTTT.

The sample holds one count of this clonotype. This chain links TRBV7-2 with TRBJ2-1, with D perhaps TRBD1 or TRBD2 (5 bases each). V lost 4 bases and J 8 bases, leaving 21 bases between the germline ends. From germline, CDR1 is SGHTA and CDR2 FQGNSA. The CDR3 spans 16 residues. DNA of the CDR3: TGTGCCAGCAGCTCCCAAGGGGCGGGCCTCGGCGATGAGCAGTTCTTC. This encodes CASSSQGAGLGDEQFF.

This chain uses TRBV10-3 with TRBJ1-2, with TRBD1 identical over 10 bases. J was trimmed by 6 bases and V by 3 bases; bases with no gene match: 7. This CDR3 has 15 amino acids. Germline lookup yields CDR1 ENHRY and CDR2 SYGVKD. The CDR3 sequence is CAISDLGQGRHGYTF. CDR3 bases: TGTGCCATCAGTGACCTGGGACAGGGGAGGCATGGCTACACCTTC.

The gene calls are TRBV2 and TRBJ1-4, with no clear D. The CDR3 runs 15 residues. Germline-derived CDR1 and CDR2 are SNHLY and FYNNEI. Between the trimmed V and J ends, which lost 7 bases and 8 bases, there was a span of 20 bases. In DNA, the CDR3 is TGTGCCAGCATTCCCTCTTTAGGGAGGAGGGAAAAACTGTTTTTT. The encoded protein is CASIPSLGRREKLFF.

A few counts support this clonotype. The J gene is TRBJ2-1, the V gene TRBV18, with 13 bases that match TRBD2. The CDR3 extends over 15 amino acids. Germline V CDR1 and CDR2: KGHSH, LQKENI. The V gene end was trimmed by 6 bases and the J gene end by 6 bases; junction bases not matched to a gene: 5. The DNA for the CDR3 is TGTGCCAGCTCCGCCGGACTAGCGGGAGTCAATGAGCAGTTCTTC. Translating it yields CASSAGLAGVNEQFF.

This chain uses TRBV6-6 with TRBJ1-2, with D possibly being TRBD1 (6 bases). This CDR3 has 16 residues. Germline CDR1 is MNHNY and CDR2 is SVGAGI (reference sequence). The V end lost 7 bases, the J end lost 2 bases, and 20 bases lay between the germline ends. The CDR3 reads CASISAGERANYGYTF. The CDR3 DNA follows: TGTGCCAGCATCTCAGCAGGGGAGCGGGCCAACTATGGCTACACCTTC.

Only a few counts were recorded for this clonotype. V and J are TRBV12-3 or TRBV12-4 and TRBJ1-1, with a weak D call TRBD1 (6 bases). This CDR3 has 14 amino acids. Trimming left V 6 bases short and J 3 bases short, with 14 bases between. The CDR3 spells CASSFQTGDTEAFF. Here the CDR3 DNA reads TGTGCCAGCAGCTTCCAGACAGGCGACACTGAAGCTTTCTTT.